These T cell receptor beta chains were read from a single sample in a study of a mutant IDH1 vaccine in newly diagnosed glioma. Data came from immunoSEQ multiplex PCR; TCRdb stores just in-frame clones and leaves some out. This sample has some 45,000 clones; 65% to 90% occur once, and the top ten carry under 6%. No antigens are known for them. Source: PBMCs, taken from a glioma patient whose treatment included an IDH1 peptide vaccine. These receptors were obtained from a woman aged 45-59 years with glioma. Both conserved end residues are part of each CDR3. Each record gives: V gene, D gene, J gene, clone size, CDR3 protein, CDR3 DNA. The D gene is left open where the match is weak. Clone size is not always given. Where it is, it says once, few, many or a class for expanded clones.

V: TRBV2; D: .; J: TRBJ2-1; size: once; CDR3: CASSDDPGNPYNEQFF; DNA: TGTGCCAGCAGTGATGATCCAGGGAATCCCTACAATGAGCAGTTCTTC
V: TRBV2; D: .; J: TRBJ2-1; size: .; CDR3: CASRDGISPYNEQFF; DNA: TGTGCCAGCAGGGACGGGATTTCACCCTACAATGAGCAGTTCTTC
V: TRBV5-1; D: .; J: TRBJ1-1; size: .; CDR3: CASSLAGGNTEAFF; DNA: TGCGCCAGCAGCTTGGCCGGGGGTAACACTGAAGCTTTCTTT
V: TRBV4-1; D: TRBD1; J: TRBJ1-1; size: .; CDR3: CASSQVRDRAFF; DNA: TGCGCCAGCAGCCAAGTTCGGGACAGAGCTTTCTTT
V: TRBV4-1; D: .; J: TRBJ1-1; size: .; CDR3: CASSRVRAGNTEAFF; DNA: TGCGCCAGCAGCCGGGTGAGGGCAGGGAACACTGAAGCTTTCTTT
V: TRBV5-1; D: .; J: TRBJ2-7; size: .; CDR3: CASSLSGEFYEQYF; DNA: TGCGCCAGCAGCTTGTCGGGGGAATTCTACGAGCAGTACTTC
V: TRBV28; D: .; J: TRBJ2-7; size: .; CDR3: CASSLFRGEQYF; DNA: TGTGCCAGCAGTTTATTCAGGGGCGAGCAGTACTTC
V: TRBV6-1; D: .; J: TRBJ1-1; size: .; CDR3: CASSTWDVMNTEAFF; DNA: TGTGCCAGCAGTACCTGGGACGTCATGAACACTGAAGCTTTCTTT
V: TRBV5-1; D: TRBD2; J: TRBJ2-5; size: .; CDR3: CASSLISGGQETQYF; DNA: TGCGCCAGCAGCTTGATTAGCGGGGGGCAGGAGACCCAGTACTTC
V: TRBV30; D: TRBD1; J: TRBJ1-5; size: .; CDR3: CAWSNRGNQPQHF; DNA: TGTGCCTGGTCCAACAGGGGTAATCAGCCCCAGCATTTT
V: TRBV27; D: .; J: TRBJ2-7; size: .; CDR3: CASSLLGSLTYEQYF; DNA: TGTGCCAGCAGTTTATTAGGGTCTTTGACCTACGAGCAGTACTTC
V: TRBV6-5; D: .; J: TRBJ1-6; size: once; CDR3: CASSYSYGDSPLHF; DNA: TGTGCCAGCAGTTACTCTTATGGGGATTCACCCCTCCACTTT
V: TRBV5-1; D: .; J: TRBJ2-2; size: .; CDR3: CASSSLVSANTGELFF; DNA: TGCGCCAGCAGCTCCTTAGTATCCGCGAACACCGGGGAGCTGTTTTTT
V: TRBV6-5; D: .; J: TRBJ1-2; size: .; CDR3: CASSYSMVGRGGYTF; DNA: TGTGCCAGCAGTTACTCGATGGTCGGTCGGGGTGGCTACACCTTC
V: TRBV7-2; D: TRBD2; J: TRBJ2-7; size: .; CDR3: CASSLAGLNIRNEQYF; DNA: TGTGCCAGCAGCTTAGCGGGACTAAACATTAGGAACGAGCAGTACTTC
V: TRBV29-1; D: .; J: TRBJ2-7; size: .; CDR3: CSVERQGGYEQYF; DNA: TGCAGCGTTGAAAGGCAGGGGGGCTACGAGCAGTACTTC
V: TRBV4-3; D: TRBD2; J: TRBJ2-7; size: .; CDR3: CASSPGRAYEQYF; DNA: TGCGCCAGCAGCCCCGGGAGGGCCTACGAGCAGTACTTC
V: TRBV9; D: TRBD1; J: TRBJ2-7; size: .; CDR3: CASSWGTEATYEQYF; DNA: TGTGCCAGCAGCTGGGGGACAGAGGCGACCTACGAGCAGTACTTC
V: TRBV10-2; D: .; J: TRBJ1-1; size: .; CDR3: CASSRTAMNTEAFF; DNA: TGCGCCAGCAGCCGGACAGCTATGAACACTGAAGCTTTCTTT
V: TRBV7-9; D: .; J: TRBJ2-7; size: .; CDR3: CASSLLAGSYEQYF; DNA: TGTGCCAGCAGCTTATTGGCAGGCTCCTACGAGCAGTACTTC
V: TRBV6-1; D: TRBD1; J: TRBJ1-4; size: .; CDR3: CASRRQGGWEKLFF; DNA: TGTGCCAGCAGACGACAGGGGGGATGGGAAAAACTGTTTTTT
V: TRBV4-3; D: TRBD2; J: TRBJ2-2; size: .; CDR3: CASSRAGGGSNGELFF; DNA: TGCGCCAGCAGCCGCGCGGGCGGGGGGTCAAACGGGGAGCTGTTTTTT
V: TRBV27; D: .; J: TRBJ1-5; size: .; CDR3: CASSLPGTNQPQHF; DNA: TGTGCCAGCAGTCTTCCCGGGACCAATCAGCCCCAGCATTTT
V: TRBV28; D: .; J: TRBJ1-1; size: .; CDR3: CASSLTSPGYAEAFF; DNA: TGTGCCAGCAGCCTTACCTCCCCAGGGTACGCTGAAGCTTTCTTT
V: TRBV4-2; D: .; J: TRBJ1-1; size: .; CDR3: CASSQESLHLGATEAFF; DNA: TGTGCCAGCAGCCAAGAATCTCTACACCTGGGGGCCACTGAAGCTTTCTTT
V: TRBV5-4; D: TRBD1; J: TRBJ2-7; size: few; CDR3: CASSLVGGHEQYF; DNA: TGTGCCAGCAGCTTGGTAGGGGGCCACGAGCAGTACTTC
V: TRBV5-1; D: TRBD1; J: TRBJ1-2; size: .; CDR3: CASSFGQGVGYTF; DNA: TGCGCCAGCAGCTTCGGACAGGGGGTTGGCTACACCTTC
V: TRBV29-1; D: TRBD1; J: TRBJ1-2; size: .; CDR3: CSSSGQGSGYTF; DNA: TGCAGCTCATCGGGACAGGGCAGTGGCTACACCTTC
V: TRBV29-1; D: .; J: TRBJ1-1; size: few; CDR3: CSASLAGKGTEAFF; DNA: TGCAGCGCCTCCCTCGCGGGGAAAGGGACTGAAGCTTTCTTT
V: TRBV7-8; D: .; J: TRBJ2-7; size: .; CDR3: CASSFPGDEQYF; DNA: TGTGCCAGCAGCTTCCCGGGCGACGAGCAGTACTTC
V: TRBV12-5; D: .; J: TRBJ2-5; size: few; CDR3: CASGLMGGEETQYF; DNA: TGTGCTAGTGGTTTGATGGGGGGCGAGGAGACCCAGTACTTC
V: TRBV15; D: .; J: TRBJ1-5; size: .; CDR3: CATGEAHNQPQHF; DNA: TGTGCCACCGGGGAGGCCCACAATCAGCCCCAGCATTTT
V: TRBV19; D: .; J: TRBJ2-1; size: .; CDR3: CASSLGNEQFF; DNA: TGTGCCAGTAGTCTCGGAAATGAGCAGTTCTTC
V: TRBV7-3; D: .; J: TRBJ2-7; size: .; CDR3: CASSPGGLSILREQYF; DNA: TGTGCCAGCAGCCCAGGGGGACTATCTATCTTGAGGGAGCAGTACTTC
V: TRBV2; D: TRBD1; J: TRBJ1-6; size: .; CDR3: CASTTDLGQGASPLHF; DNA: TGTGCCAGCACGACCGATTTGGGACAGGGGGCTTCACCCCTCCACTTT
V: TRBV5-1; D: .; J: TRBJ2-3; size: .; CDR3: CASSSGQTFTDTQYF; DNA: TGCGCCAGCAGCTCAGGACAGACGTTCACAGATACGCAGTATTTT
V: TRBV5-6; D: .; J: TRBJ1-2; size: .; CDR3: CASSLDGYRNYGYTF; DNA: TGTGCCAGCAGCTTGGACGGGTATCGAAACTATGGCTACACCTTC
V: TRBV7-2; D: .; J: TRBJ2-2; size: .; CDR3: CASSLGLNTGELFF; DNA: TGTGCCAGCAGCTTGGGACTTAACACCGGGGAGCTGTTTTTT
V: TRBV19; D: .; J: TRBJ1-1; size: .; CDR3: CASSPHFTGLEAFF; DNA: TGTGCCAGTAGTCCCCATTTTACCGGGCTTGAAGCTTTCTTT
V: TRBV5-6; D: .; J: TRBJ2-5; size: .; CDR3: CASSSTGNQETQYF; DNA: TGTGCCAGCAGTTCCACAGGAAACCAAGAGACCCAGTACTTC
V: TRBV5-4; D: .; J: TRBJ1-1; size: .; CDR3: CASSSPRGGTEAFF; DNA: TGTGCCAGCAGCTCGCCCAGGGGAGGCACTGAAGCTTTCTTT
V: TRBV18; D: .; J: TRBJ1-2; size: .; CDR3: CASSPSGSSNYGYTF; DNA: TGTGCCAGCTCACCCTCGGGCAGCTCCAACTATGGCTACACCTTC
V: TRBV9; D: .; J: TRBJ2-3; size: .; CDR3: CASSVVGGRNTDTQYF; DNA: TGTGCCAGCAGCGTCGTTGGGGGGCGGAACACAGATACGCAGTATTTT
V: TRBV19; D: .; J: TRBJ2-7; size: .; CDR3: CASSIRDTSSYEQYF; DNA: TGTGCCAGTAGTATAAGGGACACAAGCTCCTACGAGCAGTACTTC
V: TRBV6-1; D: .; J: TRBJ1-1; size: .; CDR3: CASSGNTEAFF; DNA: TGTGCCAGCAGTGGGAACACTGAAGCTTTCTTT
V: TRBV2; D: .; J: TRBJ2-2; size: .; CDR3: CASSEYLVGELFF; DNA: TGTGCCAGCAGTGAATATCTCGTCGGGGAGCTGTTTTTT
V: TRBV27; D: TRBD1; J: TRBJ1-4; size: .; CDR3: CASGPTGRNEKLFF; DNA: TGTGCCAGCGGACCGACAGGGCGTAATGAAAAACTGTTTTTT
V: TRBV7-2; D: .; J: TRBJ1-2; size: .; CDR3: CASSLVGGESYGYTF; DNA: TGTGCCAGCAGCTTAGTAGGGGGAGAAAGCTATGGCTACACCTTC
V: TRBV2; D: .; J: TRBJ1-1; size: .; CDR3: CASSEAGGGTEAFF; DNA: TGTGCCAGCAGTGAAGCGGGTGGGGGCACTGAAGCTTTCTTT
V: TRBV7-9; D: .; J: TRBJ1-1; size: few; CDR3: CASSTPGATEAFF; DNA: TGTGCCAGCAGCACCCCAGGGGCCACTGAAGCTTTCTTT
V: TRBV5-1; D: .; J: TRBJ2-1; size: .; CDR3: CASSLRTADNNEQFF; DNA: TGCGCCAGCAGCTTGAGGACAGCCGACAACAATGAGCAGTTCTTC
V: TRBV5-1; D: .; J: TRBJ1-4; size: .; CDR3: CASSLARTTNEKLFF; DNA: TGCGCCAGCAGCTTGGCGAGGACAACTAATGAAAAACTGTTTTTT
V: TRBV6-1; D: .; J: TRBJ1-1; size: .; CDR3: CASSLDTGPNTEAFF; DNA: TGTGCCAGCAGTCTAGACACAGGGCCGAACACTGAAGCTTTCTTT
V: TRBV28; D: TRBD1; J: TRBJ1-2; size: .; CDR3: CASSLIRGHGYTF; DNA: TGTGCCAGCAGTTTAATCAGGGGGCATGGCTACACCTTC
V: TRBV27; D: .; J: TRBJ1-1; size: few; CDR3: CASSSRMNTEAFF; DNA: TGTGCCAGCAGTTCACGCATGAACACTGAAGCTTTCTTT
V: TRBV6-5; D: .; J: TRBJ1-5; size: once; CDR3: CASSYGGGNQPQHF; DNA: TGTGCCAGCAGTTACGGGGGGGGCAATCAGCCCCAGCATTTT